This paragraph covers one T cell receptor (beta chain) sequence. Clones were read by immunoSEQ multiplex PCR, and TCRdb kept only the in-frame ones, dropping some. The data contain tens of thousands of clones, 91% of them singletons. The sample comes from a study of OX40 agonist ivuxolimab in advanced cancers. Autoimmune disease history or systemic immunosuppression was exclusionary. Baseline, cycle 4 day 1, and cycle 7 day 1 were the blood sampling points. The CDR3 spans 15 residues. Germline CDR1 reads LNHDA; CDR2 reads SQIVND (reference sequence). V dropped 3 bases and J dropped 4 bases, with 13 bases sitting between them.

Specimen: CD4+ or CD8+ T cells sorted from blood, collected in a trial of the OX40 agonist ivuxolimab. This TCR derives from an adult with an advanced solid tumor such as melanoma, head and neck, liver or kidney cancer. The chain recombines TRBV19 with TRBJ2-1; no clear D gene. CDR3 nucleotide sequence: TGTGCCAGTAGTATCAGAACGGAAGGGTACAATGAGCAGTTCTTC. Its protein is CASSIRTEGYNEQFF.